This T cell receptor (beta chain) appears in the sequencing data of a study of cytomegalovirus exposure and HLA in healthy donors. This PCR relied on a set of 60 Vbeta primers and 13 Jbeta primers. Original data processing: Counted up in a later analysis, unique TCR beta chains came to about 83 million, with about 10 million shared. Assay used: immunoSEQ multiplex PCR; TCRdb lists only in-frame clones, some missing. That table furnishes V, J and clone size, whereas the DNA furnished D and trimming. The sample lists roughly 140,000 clones, 75% to 90% occurring once. Sequencing used PBMCs. This receptor was taken from a female donor in good health and CMV-seronegative.

The DNA for the CDR3 is TGTGCCAGCACCTCTCGCAGGGGCGGCCAGCCCCAGCATTTT. This translates into CASTSRRGGQPQHF. The chain joins TRBV28 to TRBJ1-5; D possibly corresponds to TRBD1 (6 bases). V was pared by 7 bases and J by 7 bases, with 17 bases between. The CDR3 is 14 residues long. CDR1 and CDR2 from the germline V gene are MDHEN and SYDVKM.